This T cell receptor (beta chain) was observed in a study of blood T cell repertoires in COVID-19. Overall study context: Material from acute and convalescent COVID-19 was sourced from the United States, Italy and Spain.

In the source study's methods: Reference gene primers were amplified, and this amplification served to estimate nucleated cell counts. Repertoires were generated with immunoSEQ multiplex PCR, while TCRdb's copy carries only in-frame clones and drops some. V and J calls plus clone size are reproduced from that table; the DNA served to infer D and trimming. The sample records over 100,000 clones, about 79% being singletons. The CDR3 extends over 14 amino acids. CDR1 and CDR2 from the germline V gene are LNHDA and SQIVND (reference sequence). V was clipped by 8 bases and J by 1 base, with 14 bases between them.

The specimen sequenced was peripheral blood. The chain recombines TRBV19 with TRBJ1-1, with a possible D match to TRBD1 (6 bases). The TCR sequence derives from a woman aged 80 or older with active or convalescent COVID-19. This CDR3 is CASCPGTRNTEAFF. In DNA form, the CDR3 reads TGTGCCAGTTGCCCGGGGACACGGAACACTGAAGCTTTCTTT. The entire variable domain, with the rest obtained from reference TRBV19 and TRBJ1-1, is as follows: DGGITQSPKYLFRKEGQNVTLSCEQNLNHDAMYWYRQDPGQGLRLIYYSQIVNDFQKGDIAEGYSVSREKKESFPLTVTSAQKNPTAFYLCASCPGTRNTEAFFGQGTRLTVV.